This T cell receptor beta chain was identified during a study of blood T cell repertoires in COVID-19. This clone came up a few times. The repertoire was sequenced with immunoSEQ multiplex PCR; TCRdb's copy has only in-frame clones and lacks some. The table lists 250,000 to 350,000 clones, approximately 84% of them singletons. J was trimmed by 8 bases and V by 5 bases; bases with no gene match: 13. Germline V gene lookup returns CDR1 LNHDA and CDR2 SQIVND (reference sequence). CDR3 size: 15 residues. This clonotype was obtained from a human donor with COVID-19, enrolled during active disease. The donor label of this sample is uncertain. The chain recombines TRBV19 with TRBJ1-2; 8 positions match TRBD1. The specimen was peripheral blood. This chain's CDR3 is CASSPEDRVTAGYTF. The DNA of the CDR3 is TGTGCCAGTAGTCCCGAGGACAGGGTGACTGCGGGCTACACCTTC.